These T cell receptor beta chains were read from a single sample in a study of T-cell memory formation after mild COVID-19. One entry per CDR3 protein results from TCRdb running MiXCR on the 5' RACE reads. Counted here are 150,000 to 200,000 distinct CDR3 sequences, about 15% occurring once; the ten biggest clones make up around an eighth. The sample was PBMCs or a T cell subset sorted from them (not recorded which). The receptors derive from an adult woman who had mild COVID-19 (a few samples of this study predate the infection). Cell type and time point are not known. CDR3s include the opening cysteine and the closing phenylalanine or tryptophan. The D gene is left open where the match is weak. Not every row has a clone size; where given, it reads once, few, many or a size class.

clone size: .; D gene: TRBD1; J gene: TRBJ2-7; V gene: TRBV5-1; CDR3 protein: CASSLDREAYEQYF; CDR3 DNA: TGCGCCAGCAGCTTAGACAGGGAAGCCTACGAGCAGTACTTC
clone size: many; D gene: .; J gene: TRBJ2-3; V gene: TRBV5-5; CDR3 protein: CASSLNPNSPTDTQYF; CDR3 DNA: TGTGCCAGCAGCCTGAACCCTAACTCCCCCACAGATACGCAGTATTTT
clone size: .; D gene: .; J gene: TRBJ1-1; V gene: TRBV24-1; CDR3 protein: CATSDFLETPFTEAFF; CDR3 DNA: TGTGCCACCAGTGATTTCTTGGAGACACCATTCACTGAAGCTTTCTTT
clone size: once; D gene: .; J gene: TRBJ1-4; V gene: TRBV3-1; CDR3 protein: CASSPQTTGRNEKLFF; CDR3 DNA: TGTGCCAGCAGCCCGCAAACTACGGGGCGAAATGAAAAACTGTTTTTT
clone size: many; D gene: TRBD2; J gene: TRBJ2-3; V gene: TRBV5-1; CDR3 protein: CASGPSGGVTDTQYF; CDR3 DNA: TGCGCCAGCGGACCTAGCGGGGGAGTCACAGATACGCAGTATTTT
clone size: few; D gene: .; J gene: TRBJ2-1; V gene: TRBV24-1; CDR3 protein: CATSDLAGHQAEQFF; CDR3 DNA: TGTGCCACCAGTGATTTGGCGGGACACCAGGCGGAGCAGTTCTTC
clone size: .; D gene: .; J gene: TRBJ2-7; V gene: TRBV12-3/TRBV12-4; CDR3 protein: CASSPGGLPRGEQYF; CDR3 DNA: TGTGCCAGCAGTCCAGGCGGACTGCCTAGAGGAGAGCAGTACTTC
clone size: .; D gene: TRBD2; J gene: TRBJ2-5; V gene: TRBV11-3; CDR3 protein: CASSFPGGTQYF; CDR3 DNA: TGTGCCAGCAGCTTCCCGGGGGGGACCCAGTACTTC
clone size: few; D gene: TRBD2; J gene: TRBJ2-6; V gene: TRBV4-3; CDR3 protein: CASSQAPGRAFGANVLTF; CDR3 DNA: TGCGCCAGCAGCCAAGCCCCCGGGAGGGCATTTGGGGCCAACGTCCTGACTTTC
clone size: few; D gene: .; J gene: TRBJ1-5; V gene: TRBV4-2; CDR3 protein: CASSQAADKYQPQHF; CDR3 DNA: TGTGCCAGCAGCCAAGCCGCGGACAAATATCAGCCCCAGCATTTT
clone size: few; D gene: TRBD1; J gene: TRBJ1-1; V gene: TRBV13; CDR3 protein: CASSDRVDEAFF; CDR3 DNA: TGTGCCAGCAGCGACAGGGTGGATGAAGCTTTCTTT
clone size: few; D gene: .; J gene: TRBJ2-7; V gene: TRBV2; CDR3 protein: CASSGDFYEQYF; CDR3 DNA: TGTGCCAGCAGTGGGGACTTCTACGAGCAGTACTTC
clone size: few; D gene: TRBD1; J gene: TRBJ2-5; V gene: TRBV5-1; CDR3 protein: CASSLGGGRETQYF; CDR3 DNA: TGCGCCAGCAGCTTGGGAGGGGGCCGGGAGACCCAGTACTTC
clone size: few; D gene: .; J gene: TRBJ2-3; V gene: TRBV7-8; CDR3 protein: CASSLLGAGLSTDTQYF; CDR3 DNA: TGTGCCAGCAGCCTTCTTGGGGCAGGGCTGAGCACAGATACGCAGTATTTT
clone size: .; D gene: .; J gene: TRBJ1-1; V gene: TRBV12-3/TRBV12-4; CDR3 protein: CASGYLENTEAFF; CDR3 DNA: TGTGCCAGCGGTTATTTGGAGAACACTGAAGCTTTCTTT
clone size: few; D gene: .; J gene: TRBJ2-1; V gene: TRBV20-1; CDR3 protein: CSARKDEVFGNEQFF; CDR3 DNA: TGCAGTGCTAGAAAGGACGAGGTATTCGGCAATGAGCAGTTCTTC
clone size: .; D gene: .; J gene: TRBJ2-7; V gene: TRBV7-2; CDR3 protein: CASSLGVGLREQYF; CDR3 DNA: TGTGCCAGCAGCTTAGGTGTAGGTCTCCGCGAGCAGTACTTC
clone size: few; D gene: .; J gene: TRBJ1-2; V gene: TRBV18; CDR3 protein: CASSPGYGTNYGYTF; CDR3 DNA: TGTGCCAGCTCACCGGGCTACGGAACTAACTATGGCTACACCTTC
clone size: .; D gene: .; J gene: TRBJ2-7; V gene: TRBV7-8; CDR3 protein: CASRSTGEDEQYF; CDR3 DNA: TGTGCCAGCAGAAGCACAGGGGAGGACGAGCAGTACTTC
clone size: .; D gene: TRBD2; J gene: TRBJ2-2; V gene: TRBV6-4; CDR3 protein: CASSDSHGRTRTGELFF; CDR3 DNA: TGTGCCAGCAGTGACTCTCACGGGCGGACTAGAACCGGGGAGCTGTTTTTT
clone size: few; D gene: .; J gene: TRBJ2-3; V gene: TRBV9; CDR3 protein: CASSESPLVDTQYF; CDR3 DNA: TGTGCCAGCAGCGAGAGCCCGCTAGTTGATACGCAGTATTTT
clone size: .; D gene: .; J gene: TRBJ1-1; V gene: TRBV7-9; CDR3 protein: CASSRSRGVNTEAFF; CDR3 DNA: TGTGCCAGCAGTCGTTCCAGGGGAGTGAACACTGAAGCTTTCTTT
clone size: few; D gene: .; J gene: TRBJ1-1; V gene: TRBV3-1; CDR3 protein: CASSQTRGEAFF; CDR3 DNA: TGTGCCAGCAGCCAAACTCGGGGGGAAGCTTTCTTT